A single sample gave rise to the 29 T cell receptor beta chains below, sequenced in a study of blood T cells in healthy people across ages. Then a second PCR, running about 7 to 11 cycles, was carried out with a sample-barcoded 5' primer and a J-beta primer mix. TCRdb reprocessed the 5' RACE reads via MiXCR and lists one record per CDR3 protein. The sample lists about 1.1 million distinct CDR3 sequences; around two fifths were seen once. The sample comprised blood. The receptors were gathered from a man in his late teens or twenties in good health.

The chain is built from TRBV9 and TRBJ2-3; possible D gene TRBD1, 5 bases. The CDR3 spans 15 residues. V dropped 4 bases and J dropped 3 bases, with 15 bases sitting between them. The germline V gene encodes CDR1 SGDLS and CDR2 YYNGEE. The CDR3 DNA is TGTGCCAGCAGCAAACCAGGGAAGTTGACAGATACGCAGTATTTT. Its protein product is CASSKPGKLTDTQYF.

Only a few counts were recorded for this clonotype. The chain employs TRBV24-1 and TRBJ2-3; D is perhaps TRBD1 or TRBD2 (5 bases each). The CDR3 spans 15 residues. V dropped 7 bases and J dropped 5 bases, with 18 bases sitting between them. Germline-derived CDR1 and CDR2 are KGHDR and SFDVKD. The DNA of the CDR3 is TGTGCCACCAGCTATTCCGGGGCTCCGGGAGATACGCAGTATTTT. It yields the protein CATSYSGAPGDTQYF.

The chain is built from TRBV25-1 and TRBJ2-7, with TRBD1 as a possible D gene (5 bases). Germline CDR1 is MGHDK and CDR2 is SYGVNS. The V gene lost 2 bases and the J gene lost 6 bases, with 17 bases spanning the gap. The CDR3 totals 15 residues. The CDR3 region has the DNA TGTGCCAGCAGTGAAGATCAGGGTCGTCGTAGCGAGCAGTACTTC. Encoded protein: CASSEDQGRRSEQYF.

This clonotype has at least ten counts. The gene calls are TRBV24-1 and TRBJ2-3; 7 bases fit TRBD2. V lost 1 base to trimming and J lost 5 bases; unmatched junction nucleotides: 11. Per the germline V gene, CDR1 is KGHDR and CDR2 is SFDVKD. This CDR3 comprises 17 residues. CDR3 residues: CATSDFPRGGSKDTQYF. In nucleotides, the CDR3 is TGTGCCACCAGTGATTTCCCCCGCGGGGGTAGTAAAGATACGCAGTATTTT.

This clonotype was seen a handful of times. The CDR3 spells CASTGGAYNEQYF. In nucleotides, the CDR3 is TGTGCCAGCACAGGGGGCGCCTACAATGAGCAGTACTTC. The chain recombines TRBV12-3 or TRBV12-4 with TRBJ2-5; 8 bases fit TRBD1. The CDR3 runs to 13 residues. V was pared by 7 bases and J by 11 bases, with 12 bases of the junction left unmatched.

The chain has TRBV7-2 and TRBJ2-7; D is undetermined. The CDR3 extends over 14 amino acids. Germline CDR1 SGHTA, CDR2 FQGNSA. V was shortened by 1 base and J by 3 bases, with 10 bases between the two germline ends. CDR3 in amino acids: CASSLGARHYEQYF. CDR3 nucleotide sequence: TGTGCCAGCAGCTTAGGAGCGCGACACTACGAGCAGTACTTC.

The chain links TRBV6-2 or TRBV6-3 to TRBJ2-2, with TRBD2 as a possible D gene (6 bases). Germline V CDR1 and CDR2: MNHEY, SVGEGT. This CDR3 contains 15 residues. V lost 7 bases to trimming and J lost 4 bases, with 16 bases between them. CDR3 loop: CASTVGTYLTGELFF. Written as DNA, the CDR3 is TGTGCCAGCACCGTAGGGACTTACCTCACCGGGGAGCTGTTTTTT.

Only a few counts were recorded for this clonotype. This chain links TRBV5-6 with TRBJ2-1, with 8 bases aligning to TRBD2. Germline assignment: CDR1 SGHDT and CDR2 YYEEEE. The V and J ends lost 2 bases and 2 bases, in that order; junction bases with no gene match: 9. The CDR3 spans 17 residues. CDR3 residues: CASSLHSQLAAYNEQFF. In DNA form, the CDR3 reads TGTGCCAGCAGCTTACATTCCCAACTAGCGGCCTACAATGAGCAGTTCTTC. Together with reference TRBV5-6 and TRBJ2-1, the CDR3 gives the full variable domain: DAGVTQSPTHLIKTRGQQVTLRCSPKSGHDTVSWYQQALGQGPQFIFQYYEEEERQRGNFPDRFSGHQFPNYSSELNVNALLLGDSALYLCASSLHSQLAAYNEQFFGPGTRLTVL.

The V call is TRBV7-2, the J call TRBJ2-4; possibly TRBD1 for D (8 bases). The CDR3 is made up of 13 amino acids. V lost 2 bases and J lost 13, with 15 bases in between. Germline CDR1 reads SGHTA; CDR2 reads FQGNSA. The CDR3 sequence is CASSLRTGREQYF. CDR3 DNA sequence: TGTGCCAGCAGCTTAAGGACAGGGCGGGAGCAGTACTTC.

The chain links TRBV20-1 to TRBJ2-1; TRBD2 matches at 7 bases. The germline CDR1 and CDR2 sequences are DFQATT and SNEGSKA (reference sequence). This CDR3 has 17 residues. V lost 0 bases and J lost 7; bases outside the gene matches: 15. CDR3 coding DNA: TGCAGTGCTAGAGATCGCACTAGCGATAATGATCGTAATGAGCAGTTCTTC. This sequence encodes CSARDRTSDNDRNEQFF.

The chain carries TRBV5-1 and TRBJ1-6; D is possibly TRBD1 (5 bases). This CDR3 region has 16 residues. V lost 4 bases, J lost 4 bases, and 15 bases lay in between. The germline CDR1 and CDR2 sequences are SGHRS and YFSETQ. In DNA, the CDR3 is TGCGCCAGCAGCCGGGACCAACCTCTTTATAATTCACCCCTCCACTTT. The encoded protein is CASSRDQPLYNSPLHF.

The chain is built from TRBV20-1 and TRBJ1-1; perhaps TRBD1 as D (5 bases). V lost 2 bases, J lost 7 bases, and 11 bases lay in between. This CDR3 contains 12 residues. The V gene's germline CDR1 is DFQATT and CDR2 SNEGSKA (reference sequence). As DNA, the CDR3 is TGCAGTGCTAGACCCTCGGGGCTTGAAGCTTTCTTT. Its translation: CSARPSGLEAFF.

CDR3 sequence (DNA): TGCAGTGCTAGATCCACAGGGGAACCCCACAATGAGCAGTTCTTC. Amino acids: CSARSTGEPHNEQFF. V gene TRBV20-1 combines with J gene TRBJ2-1, with 7 positions matching TRBD1. J gave up 5 bases and V 2 bases, and 9 bases lay outside the gene matches. The CDR3 has 15 residues. CDR1 and CDR2 from the germline V gene are DFQATT and SNEGSKA (reference sequence).

The chain uses TRBV29-1 and TRBJ1-2; 8 positions match TRBD1. V dropped 1 base and J dropped 9; count of bases not matched to a gene: 10. This CDR3 spans 14 amino acids. Germline CDR1 and CDR2: SQVTM and ANQGSEA. The CDR3 region has the DNA TGCAGCGTTGAAGCGGACAGGGTCAGGAGTCGCTACACCTTC. It translates to CSVEADRVRSRYTF.

Turning to this clonotype: A much larger clone differs from this one at a single base, so this may be a read error. The chain is built from TRBV27 and TRBJ2-3; TRBD2 is a possible D gene (5 bases). Germline CDR1 is MNHEY and CDR2 is SMNVEV (reference sequence). The CDR3 length is 14 residues. The CDR3 is CTSSDTSYTDTQYF. The CDR3 DNA sequence: TGTACCAGCAGTGATACTAGTTACACAGATACGCAGTATTTT.

This clonotype was detected only a few times. This chain connects TRBV29-1 to TRBJ1-1; possibly TRBD1 for D (5 bases). The CDR3 extends over 12 amino acids. Between the trimmed V and J ends, which lost 4 bases and 3 bases, there was a span of 9 bases. Germline CDR1 reads SQVTM; CDR2 reads ANQGSEA. The CDR3 protein is CSVVGTDTEAFF. The CDR3 DNA is TGCAGCGTTGTCGGGACCGACACTGAAGCTTTCTTT.

The chain joins TRBV7-2 to TRBJ2-2; D gene uncertain. Germline-derived CDR1 and CDR2 are SGHTA and FQGNSA. CDR3 length: 16 amino acids. Trimming left V 2 bases short and J 9 bases short, with 19 bases between. The CDR3 loop reads CASSLSGVGLARELFF. The DNA of the CDR3 is TGTGCCAGCAGCTTATCGGGTGTAGGGTTGGCCAGGGAGCTGTTTTTT.

The chain combines TRBV19 with TRBJ1-1; 7 bases line up with TRBD1. The CDR3 loop spans 15 amino acids. After removal of 5 bases from V and 1 base from J, the junction contained 7 bases not matched to a gene. CDR1 is LNHDA, CDR2 SQIVND, per germline (reference sequence). This chain's CDR3 is CASSEHRGRNTEAFF. CDR3 in DNA: TGTGCCAGTAGTGAACACAGGGGAAGGAACACTGAAGCTTTCTTT. The whole variable domain, remainder taken from reference TRBV19 and TRBJ1-1, is DGGITQSPKYLFRKEGQNVTLSCEQNLNHDAMYWYRQDPGQGLRLIYYSQIVNDFQKGDIAEGYSVSREKKESFPLTVTSAQKNPTAFYLCASSEHRGRNTEAFFGQGTRLTVV.

This chain joins TRBV6-2 or TRBV6-3 and TRBJ1-2, with D hard to call. This CDR3 spans 15 amino acids. The ends were cut back, 5 bases at V and 0 bases at J, with 13 bases in the middle. CDR1 is MNHEY, CDR2 SVGEGT, per germline. CDR3 nucleotide sequence: TGTGCCAGCAGTGCACCACGGGAATCTAACTATGGCTACACCTTC. It codes for CASSAPRESNYGYTF.

The chain uses TRBV20-1 and TRBJ2-5; 9 positions match TRBD1. The V gene's germline CDR1 is DFQATT and CDR2 SNEGSKA (reference sequence). The V gene end was trimmed by 6 bases and the J gene end by 11 bases; junction bases not matched to a gene: 19. The CDR3 sequence is 15 residues long. In DNA, the CDR3 is TGCAGTGCGGGTTCACAGGGGGCATCCTACAATGAGCAGTACTTC. Amino acid sequence: CSAGSQGASYNEQYF.

This clonotype was detected a few times. The rearrangement uses TRBV18 and TRBJ2-7, with 11 nucleotides matching TRBD2. CDR3 length: 15 residues. Germline trimming cut 4 bases from V and 5 bases from J; bases unmatched to any gene: 7. CDR1 and CDR2 from the germline V gene are KGHSH and LQKENI. CDR3 in DNA: TGTGCCAGCTCACAACCCACTAGCGGGGGTAACGAGCAGTACTTC. This sequence encodes CASSQPTSGGNEQYF.

This clonotype was recorded only once. The chain links TRBV2 to TRBJ2-6, with 7 bases aligning to TRBD1. Germline trimming cut 5 bases from V and 0 bases from J; bases unmatched to any gene: 4. This CDR3 contains 16 residues. The germline V gene has CDR1 SNHLY and CDR2 FYNNEI. The DNA of the CDR3 is TGTGCCAGCAGTCGGGACAGATTCTCTGGGGCCAACGTCCTGACTTTC. Protein product: CASSRDRFSGANVLTF.

This clonotype was counted ten times or more. V and J are TRBV20-1 and TRBJ2-3; 8 bases align to TRBD2. V shed 5 bases, J shed 5 bases, and the junction held 12 bases outside the gene matches. Germline assignment: CDR1 DFQATT and CDR2 SNEGSKA (reference sequence). This CDR3 region has 15 residues. The CDR3 nucleotides are TGCAGTGCTGGGGGGGGGACTAGTGGTAAAGATACGCAGTATTTT. This sequence encodes CSAGGGTSGKDTQYF.

The chain links TRBV6-5 to TRBJ2-1; TRBD2 matches at 11 bases. CDR1 is MNHEY, CDR2 SVGAGI, per germline. J was trimmed by 6 bases and V by 6 bases; bases with no gene match: 10. The CDR3 runs to 16 residues. The CDR3 here is CASRRLRLAGRNEQFF. CDR3 bases: TGTGCCAGCAGACGACTCCGACTAGCGGGGCGCAATGAGCAGTTCTTC.

V usage is TRBV7-9 and J usage is TRBJ1-1; D ambiguous. Germline CDR1 and CDR2: SEHNR and FQNEAQ (reference sequence). V shed 3 bases and J shed 5 bases, with 13 bases lying between them. The CDR3 is 14 residues long. The DNA for the CDR3 is TGTGCCAGCAGCTTGGGTTTGGTGGGAACTGAAGCTTTCTTT. This encodes CASSLGLVGTEAFF.

This clonotype was recorded at least ten times. The CDR3 spells CSVRQGASGANVLTF. DNA for the CDR3: TGCAGCGTTCGGCAGGGGGCGTCTGGGGCCAACGTCCTGACTTTC. The gene calls are TRBV29-1 and TRBJ2-6; TRBD1 matches 8 bases. V lost 5 bases and J lost 1; bases outside the gene matches: 4. The CDR3 spans 15 residues. The germline CDR1 and CDR2 sequences are SQVTM and ANQGSEA.

V usage is TRBV13 and J usage is TRBJ1-2; D is unresolved. Trimming cost V 4 bases and J 4 bases, with 16 bases left between them. The CDR3 has 15 residues. Germline loops: CDR1 PRHDT, CDR2 FYEKMQ (reference sequence). Here the CDR3 reads CASSSLEVESYGYTF. Written as DNA, the CDR3 is TGTGCCAGCAGCTCCCTTGAGGTGGAGAGCTATGGCTACACCTTC.

As concerns this clonotype: A much larger clone lies a single base off, so this may be a read error. The chain joins TRBV5-1 to TRBJ2-1; 8 nucleotides line up with TRBD1. Matching the DNA end better, TRBJ2-7 makes the J call doubtful. Germline V lookup: CDR1 SGHRS, CDR2 YFSETQ. The CDR3 is 16 residues long. CDR3 DNA sequence: TGCGCCAGCAGCTTGGTCGCAGGGGGCTCCTACAATGAGCAGTACTTC. It specifies CASSLVAGGSYNEQYF.

The V and J genes are TRBV11-2 and TRBJ2-1; 10 bases align to TRBD2. V lost 3 bases to trimming and J lost 8 bases; unmatched junction nucleotides: 4. The CDR3 extends over 14 amino acids. Germline V gene lookup returns CDR1 SGHAT and CDR2 FQNNGV. The DNA for the CDR3 is TGTGCCAGCAGCTTTAGCGGGGGGTCCGATGAGCAGTTCTTC. It is translated as CASSFSGGSDEQFF.